This T cell receptor (beta chain) derives from a study of tumor-infiltrating lymphocytes in localized non-small cell lung cancer (dated by TCRdb to the early 2020s). In terms of the full investigation: The cohort included patients whose samples were collected after neoadjuvant chemotherapy, as well as both smokers and never-smokers and several histologies. Each patient provided resected tumor tissue plus uninvolved lung tissue from the same patient, with the uninvolved lung tissue described as non-adjacent to the tumor. Alongside flow cytometry, multiplex immunofluorescence, RNA-seq, exome sequencing and proteomics, TCR sequencing was applied to the same patients as one of several integrated assays. In total, the ICON cohort consisted of more than 120 surgical patients with localized non-small cell lung cancer who had their tumors resected. A total of 55 or so patients were included in the paired tumor versus uninvolved lung comparison of immunoSEQ T-cell fraction.

As concerns this clone: The target of this receptor is not known. No quality values exist for individual bases; no much larger clone is one base distant.

The T-cell fraction in tumor and uninvolved lung tissue was obtained from TCR sequencing using the immunoSEQ assay. As for the authors' bioinformatics: For survival analysis, patients were divided into high (upper tertile) and low (lower two tertiles) T-cell fraction groups, which were compared by log-rank test. A signed-rank test was used to test differences in T-cell fraction between paired tumor and uninvolved lung samples. TCRdb limited this immuneACCESS table to in-frame rearrangements with V and J called. A share of clones is missing; checked studies link under half to unresolved V genes, and the rest is unexplained. The V and J calls and clone size were taken over from that table, and D and trimming were inferred from the DNA. This sample comprises tens of thousands of clones, just under 75% of them detected only once. The biggest ten clones account for approximately 6.3% of the sample. The paper as a whole reports these results and caveats: Assay coverage varied across patients depending on available tissue quantity, so only a subset of the cohort had TCR sequencing. TCRbeta sequencing supported higher T cell infiltration in tumors than in uninvolved lung tissue, consistent with immunofluorescence CD3 counts. TCR-derived T-cell fraction did not differ between the flow cytometry-defined immunotypes IM1 (good prognosis) and IM2 (poor prognosis). Tumor T-cell fraction from TCR sequencing was not associated with recurrence-free survival (p = 0.61). Different pieces of the same tissue were used for different assays, so technical variation could not be separated from intratumor heterogeneity.

Enrollment in ICON was initiated in 2016, and the last patient was enrolled in 2018. In a subcohort of 70 to 95 patients, fresh tumor and matched uninvolved tissue were collected for in-depth immune analyses, with TCR sequencing among those analyses. DNA for TCR sequencing was isolated from bulk tissue, and no cell sorting was done. The CDR3 starts with the cysteine, ends with the phenylalanine, and has 13 residues. Only the CDR3 portion is preserved as DNA: 39 bases, with reading frame beginning at the first base. Per the germline V gene, SQVTM is the CDR1 and ANQGSEA is the CDR2. V lost 7 bases and J lost 0 bases; the stretch between them is 10 bases long.

The sample taken for sequencing was lung tumor tissue. The chain is assembled from TRBV29-1 and TRBJ1-3, with no confident D gene call. The sequence was obtained from a human donor with non-small cell lung cancer. The CDR3 region has the sequence CSATTDSGNTIYF. The DNA sequence is given as TGCAGCGCAACCACGGACTCTGGAAACACCATATATTTT.